The 9 T cell receptor beta chains given below trace back to one sample, sequenced in a study of cytomegalovirus exposure and HLA in healthy donors. PCR primers comprised 60 Vbeta and 13 Jbeta primers. TCRdb's copy holds only in-frame clones and misses some; the assay was immunoSEQ multiplex PCR. This sample has 95,000 to 110,000 clones, with around two thirds found just once. The sequenced sample was PBMCs. These receptors all stem from a woman in her forties or fifties in good health and CMV-seronegative.

V and J are TRBV10-1 and TRBJ2-7; 7 positions agree with TRBD1. In germline, CDR1 is WNHNN, CDR2 SYGVQD (reference sequence). Trimming at V came to 2 bases and at J to 0 bases, leaving 4 bases not matched to a gene. The CDR3 has 15 amino acids. CDR3 residues: CASSEDRALSYEQYF. In DNA form, the CDR3 reads TGCGCCAGCAGTGAGGACAGGGCCCTCTCCTACGAGCAGTACTTC.

The J gene is TRBJ2-7, the V gene TRBV5-1, with 10 bases that match TRBD2. J was trimmed by 0 bases and V by 4 bases; bases with no gene match: 7. The CDR3 totals 16 residues. Germline CDR1 is SGHRS and CDR2 is YFSETQ. In DNA form, the CDR3 reads TGCGCCAGCAGCATAGCGGGGGGCCTTCCCTCCTACGAGCAGTACTTC. It yields the protein CASSIAGGLPSYEQYF.

This clone was picked up a small number of times. The J gene is TRBJ1-2, the V gene TRBV7-9; unclear D gene. Germline lookup yields CDR1 SEHNR and CDR2 FQNEAQ (reference sequence). CDR3 size: 14 residues. Deletions cut 5 bases from V and 4 bases from J, with 14 bases between. The CDR3 nucleotides are TGTGCCAGCAGCCCGGTAGACTTATCCTATGGCTACACCTTC. It codes for CASSPVDLSYGYTF.

CDR3 DNA: TGCAAGGTACCTCGGGCGGGAAAGCAGTTCTTC. Translation: CKVPRAGKQFF. The rearrangement uses TRBV20-1 and TRBJ2-1, with D perhaps matching TRBD2 (6 bases). Germline CDR1 is DFQATT and CDR2 is SNEGSKA (reference sequence). CDR3 length: 11 amino acids.

The chain combines TRBV5-1 with TRBJ2-1; TRBD2 matches at 13 bases. Trimming cost V 0 bases and J 10 bases; bases outside gene matches: 13. CDR3 size: 18 residues. Germline CDR1 and CDR2: SGHRS and YFSETQ. The CDR3 loop is CASSLAQTTSGGAGEQFF. CDR3 nucleotides: TGCGCCAGCAGCTTGGCCCAAACCACTAGCGGGGGGGCCGGGGAGCAGTTCTTC.

This clone was observed a few times. V is TRBV5-1 and J is TRBJ1-5; TRBD1 aligns across 8 bases. CDR1 and CDR2 (germline): SGHRS, YFSETQ. J lost 7 bases, V lost 1 base, and 7 bases had no gene match. There are 15 residues in the CDR3. CDR3 residues: CASSLQGAGGQPQHF. The CDR3 DNA reads TGCGCCAGCAGCTTGCAGGGGGCGGGGGGGCAGCCCCAGCATTTT.

The V call is TRBV6-1, the J call TRBJ2-7; 10 nucleotides agree with TRBD1. Germline trimming cut 4 bases from V and 6 bases from J; bases unmatched to any gene: 0. The germline V gene encodes CDR1 MNHNS and CDR2 SASEGT. CDR3 size: 12 residues. The CDR3 nucleotides are TGTGCCAGCAGTGGGACAGGGGGCGAGCAGTACTTC. Its protein is CASSGTGGEQYF.

The chain is built from TRBV30 and TRBJ2-5; TRBD2 matches 7 bases. Germline values: CDR1 GTSNPN, CDR2 SVGIG (reference sequence). Unmatched junction bases numbered 9, after V lost 2 bases and J lost 3 bases. This CDR3 has 15 residues. The CDR3 coding sequence is TGTGCCTGGAGTTTGGGCGGCGGGGGAGAAGAGACCCAGTACTTC. Its protein is CAWSLGGGGEETQYF.

V usage is TRBV11-2 and J usage is TRBJ2-7; 9 positions match TRBD1. The V gene's germline CDR1 is SGHAT and CDR2 FQNNGV. Unmatched junction bases numbered 26, after V lost 9 bases and J lost 8 bases. The CDR3 contains 18 residues. The CDR3 loop is CASTGGASSGPEVVQQYF. The CDR3 bases are TGTGCCAGTACAGGGGGCGCGTCTAGCGGCCCAGAGGTTGTCCAGCAGTACTTC.